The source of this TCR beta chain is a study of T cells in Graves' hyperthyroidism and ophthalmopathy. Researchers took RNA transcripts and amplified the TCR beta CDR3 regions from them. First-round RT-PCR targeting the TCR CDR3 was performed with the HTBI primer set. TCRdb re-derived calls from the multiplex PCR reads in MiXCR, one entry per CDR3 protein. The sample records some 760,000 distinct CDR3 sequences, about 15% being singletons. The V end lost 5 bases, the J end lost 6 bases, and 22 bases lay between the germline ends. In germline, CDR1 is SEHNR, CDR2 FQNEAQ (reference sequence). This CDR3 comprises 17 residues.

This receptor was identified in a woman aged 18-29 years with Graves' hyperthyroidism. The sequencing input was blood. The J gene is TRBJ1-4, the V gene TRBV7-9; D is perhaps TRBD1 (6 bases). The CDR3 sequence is CASSPSTGGHSDEKLFF. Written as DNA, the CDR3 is TGTGCCAGCAGCCCCTCAACTGGGGGCCATTCGGATGAAAAACTGTTTTTT. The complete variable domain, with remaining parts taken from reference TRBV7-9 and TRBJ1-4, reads DTGVSQNPRHKITKRGQNVTFRCDPISEHNRLYWYRQTLGQGPEFLTYFQNEAQLEKSRLLSDRFSAERPKGSFSTLEIQRTEQGDSAMYLCASSPSTGGHSDEKLFFGSGTQLSVL.